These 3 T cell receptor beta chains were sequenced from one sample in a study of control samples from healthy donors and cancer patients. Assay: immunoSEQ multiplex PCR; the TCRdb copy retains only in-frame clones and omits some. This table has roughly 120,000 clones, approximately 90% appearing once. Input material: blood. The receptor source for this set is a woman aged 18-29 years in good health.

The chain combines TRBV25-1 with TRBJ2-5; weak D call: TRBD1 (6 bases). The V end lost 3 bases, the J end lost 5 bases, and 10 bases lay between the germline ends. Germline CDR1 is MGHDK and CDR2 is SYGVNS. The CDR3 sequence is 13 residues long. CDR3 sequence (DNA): TGTGCCAGCAGTGAGGGGGCCCGGGAGACCCAGTACTTC. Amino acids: CASSEGARETQYF. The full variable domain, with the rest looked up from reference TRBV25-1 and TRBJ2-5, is EADIYQTPRYLVIGTGKKITLECSQTMGHDKMYWYQQDPGMELHLIHYSYGVNSTEKGDLSSESTVSRIRTEHFPLTLESARPSHTSQYLCASSEGARETQYFGPGTRLLVL.

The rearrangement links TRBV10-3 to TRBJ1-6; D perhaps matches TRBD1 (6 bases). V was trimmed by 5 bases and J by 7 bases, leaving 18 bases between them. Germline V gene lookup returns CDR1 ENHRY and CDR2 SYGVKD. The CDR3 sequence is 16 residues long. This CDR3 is CAISRGDTVLNSPLHF. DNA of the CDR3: TGTGCCATCAGTAGGGGGGACACTGTCCTCAATTCACCCCTCCACTTT.

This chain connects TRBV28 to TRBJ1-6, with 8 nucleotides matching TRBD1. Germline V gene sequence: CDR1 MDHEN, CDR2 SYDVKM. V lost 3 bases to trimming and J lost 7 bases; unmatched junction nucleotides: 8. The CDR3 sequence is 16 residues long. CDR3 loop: CASSFPGQGRNSPLHF. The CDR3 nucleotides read TGTGCCAGCAGTTTTCCCGGACAGGGTAGGAATTCACCCCTCCACTTT.